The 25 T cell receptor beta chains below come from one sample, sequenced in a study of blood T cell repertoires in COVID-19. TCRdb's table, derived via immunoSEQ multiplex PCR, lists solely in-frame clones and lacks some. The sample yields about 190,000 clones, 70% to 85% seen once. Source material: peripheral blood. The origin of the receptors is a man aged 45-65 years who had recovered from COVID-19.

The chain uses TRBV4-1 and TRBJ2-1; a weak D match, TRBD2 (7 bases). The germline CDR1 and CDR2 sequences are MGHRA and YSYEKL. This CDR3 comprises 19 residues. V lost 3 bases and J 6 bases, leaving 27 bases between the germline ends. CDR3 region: CASSHPGPRGTTHVNEQFF. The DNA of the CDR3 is TGCGCCAGCAGCCACCCGGGACCTAGGGGGACTACACACGTCAATGAGCAGTTCTTC.

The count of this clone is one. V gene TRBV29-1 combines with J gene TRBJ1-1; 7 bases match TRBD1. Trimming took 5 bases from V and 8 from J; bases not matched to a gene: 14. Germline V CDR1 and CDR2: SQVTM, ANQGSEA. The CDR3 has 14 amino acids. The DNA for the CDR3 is TGCAGCGTTCAACCCGATAGGGGGCTAGGGGAAGCTTTCTTT. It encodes CSVQPDRGLGEAFF.

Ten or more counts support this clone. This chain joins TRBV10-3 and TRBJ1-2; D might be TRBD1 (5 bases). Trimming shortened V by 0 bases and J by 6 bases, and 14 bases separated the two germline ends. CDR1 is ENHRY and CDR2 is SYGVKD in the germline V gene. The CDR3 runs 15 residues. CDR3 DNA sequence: TGTGCCATCAGTGAGTCAAGGCAGGGAGGAGATGGCTACACCTTC. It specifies CAISESRQGGDGYTF.

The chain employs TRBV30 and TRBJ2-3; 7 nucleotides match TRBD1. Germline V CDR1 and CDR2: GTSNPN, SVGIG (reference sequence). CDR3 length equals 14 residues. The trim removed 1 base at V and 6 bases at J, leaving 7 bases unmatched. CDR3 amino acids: CAWSASQGLDTQYF. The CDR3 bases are TGTGCCTGGAGTGCCTCACAGGGGCTGGATACGCAGTATTTT. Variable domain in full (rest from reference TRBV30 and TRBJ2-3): SQTIHQWPATLVQPVGSPLSLECTVEGTSNPNLYWYRQAAGRGLQLLFYSVGIGQISSEVPQNLSASRPQDRQFILSSKKLLLSDSGFYLCAWSASQGLDTQYFGPGTRLTVL.

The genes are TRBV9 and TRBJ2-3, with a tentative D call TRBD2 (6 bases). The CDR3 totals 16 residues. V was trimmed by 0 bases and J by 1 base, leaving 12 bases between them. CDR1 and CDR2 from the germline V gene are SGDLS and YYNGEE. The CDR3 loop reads CASSVVSSSGTDTQYF. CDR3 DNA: TGTGCCAGCAGCGTAGTATCGTCTAGCGGCACAGATACGCAGTATTTT.

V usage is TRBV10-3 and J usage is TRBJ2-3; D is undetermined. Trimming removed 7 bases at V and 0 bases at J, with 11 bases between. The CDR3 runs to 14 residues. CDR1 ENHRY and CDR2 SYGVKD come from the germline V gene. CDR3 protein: CAITYKNSTDTQYF. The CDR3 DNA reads TGTGCCATCACTTACAAGAATAGCACAGATACGCAGTATTTT.

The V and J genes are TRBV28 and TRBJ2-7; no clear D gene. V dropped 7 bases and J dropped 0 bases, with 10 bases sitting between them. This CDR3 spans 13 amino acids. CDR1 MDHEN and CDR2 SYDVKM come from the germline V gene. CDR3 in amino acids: CASKDLFSYEQYF. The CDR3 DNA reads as TGTGCCAGCAAAGACTTATTCTCCTACGAGCAGTACTTC.

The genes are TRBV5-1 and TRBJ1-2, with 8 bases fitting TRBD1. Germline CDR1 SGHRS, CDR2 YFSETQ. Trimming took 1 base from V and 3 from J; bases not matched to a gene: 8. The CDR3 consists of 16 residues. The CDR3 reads CASSLSQQGEHYGYTF. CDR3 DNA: TGCGCCAGCAGCTTGTCGCAACAGGGGGAGCACTATGGCTACACCTTC.

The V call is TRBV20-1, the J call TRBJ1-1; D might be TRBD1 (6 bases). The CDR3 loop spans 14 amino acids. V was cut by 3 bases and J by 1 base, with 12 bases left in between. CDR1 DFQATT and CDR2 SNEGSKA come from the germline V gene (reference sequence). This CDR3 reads CSASRLGQNTEAFF. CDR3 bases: TGCAGTGCTAGTCGGCTGGGACAGAACACTGAAGCTTTCTTT.

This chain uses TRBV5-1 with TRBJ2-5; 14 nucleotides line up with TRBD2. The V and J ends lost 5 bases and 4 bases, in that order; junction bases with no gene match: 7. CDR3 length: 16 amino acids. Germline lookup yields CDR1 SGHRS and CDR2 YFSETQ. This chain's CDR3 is CASRARLAGGLETQYF. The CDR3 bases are TGCGCCAGCAGGGCGAGACTAGCGGGAGGGCTAGAGACCCAGTACTTC.

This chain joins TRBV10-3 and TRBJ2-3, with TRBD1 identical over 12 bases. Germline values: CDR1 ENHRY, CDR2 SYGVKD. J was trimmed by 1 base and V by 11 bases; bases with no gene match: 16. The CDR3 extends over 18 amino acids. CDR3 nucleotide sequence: TGTGCCTCATCCGGGACAGGGGGCGGTTTGGGGGGCACAGATACGCAGTATTTT. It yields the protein CASSGTGGGLGGTDTQYF.

The CDR3 DNA is TGTGCCAGAGGGGGGGACACTGAAGCTTTCTTT. Residues: CARGGDTEAFF. This chain links TRBV30 with TRBJ1-1; D may be TRBD1 (6 bases). Trimming stripped 8 bases from V and 3 bases from J, with 10 bases between. CDR3 length: 11 residues. Germline CDR1 is GTSNPN and CDR2 is SVGIG (reference sequence).

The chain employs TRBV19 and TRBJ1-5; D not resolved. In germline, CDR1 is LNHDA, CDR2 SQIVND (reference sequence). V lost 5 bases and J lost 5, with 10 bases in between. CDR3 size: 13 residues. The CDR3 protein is CASSAGLHQPQHF. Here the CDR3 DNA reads TGTGCCAGTAGTGCGGGCTTGCATCAGCCCCAGCATTTT. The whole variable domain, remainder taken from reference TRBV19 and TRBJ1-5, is DGGITQSPKYLFRKEGQNVTLSCEQNLNHDAMYWYRQDPGQGLRLIYYSQIVNDFQKGDIAEGYSVSREKKESFPLTVTSAQKNPTAFYLCASSAGLHQPQHFGDGTRLSIL.

This CDR3 is CASSSRGGGYEQYF. The DNA for the CDR3 is TGTGCCAGCAGTTCACGTGGGGGAGGGTACGAGCAGTACTTC. V is TRBV6-5 and J is TRBJ2-7, with TRBD2 matching over 7 bases. The CDR3 length is 14 residues. Germline V gives CDR1 MNHEY, CDR2 SVGAGI. With 4 bases clipped from V and 4 bases from J, the junction kept 7 bases outside the gene matches.

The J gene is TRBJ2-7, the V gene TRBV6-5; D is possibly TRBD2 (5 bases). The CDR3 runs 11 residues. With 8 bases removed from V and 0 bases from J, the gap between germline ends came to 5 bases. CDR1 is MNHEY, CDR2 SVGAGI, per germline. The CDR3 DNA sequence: TGTGCCAGCGGGAGCTCCTACGAGCAGTACTTC. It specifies CASGSSYEQYF.

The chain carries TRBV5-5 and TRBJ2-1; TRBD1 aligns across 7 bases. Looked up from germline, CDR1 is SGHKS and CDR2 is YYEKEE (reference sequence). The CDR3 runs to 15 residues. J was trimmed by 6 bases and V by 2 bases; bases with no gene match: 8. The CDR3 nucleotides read TGTGCCAGCAGCTTACAGGGGTCACTTGTCAATGAGCAGTTCTTC. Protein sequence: CASSLQGSLVNEQFF.

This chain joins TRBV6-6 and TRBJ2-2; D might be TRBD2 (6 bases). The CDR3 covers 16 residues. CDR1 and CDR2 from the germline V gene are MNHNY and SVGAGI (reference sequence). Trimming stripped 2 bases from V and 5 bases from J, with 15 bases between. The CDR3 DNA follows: TGTGCCAGCAGTTACGGTCGGGAGATGGAAACCGGGGAGCTGTTTTTT. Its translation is CASSYGREMETGELFF.

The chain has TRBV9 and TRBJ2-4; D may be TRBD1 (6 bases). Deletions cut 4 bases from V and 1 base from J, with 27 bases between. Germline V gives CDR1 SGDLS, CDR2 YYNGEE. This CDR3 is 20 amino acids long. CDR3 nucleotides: TGTGCCAGCAGCCCTAATCCACTGGAACAGGGAAGGGTTGCCAAAAACATTCAGTACTTC. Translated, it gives CASSPNPLEQGRVAKNIQYF.

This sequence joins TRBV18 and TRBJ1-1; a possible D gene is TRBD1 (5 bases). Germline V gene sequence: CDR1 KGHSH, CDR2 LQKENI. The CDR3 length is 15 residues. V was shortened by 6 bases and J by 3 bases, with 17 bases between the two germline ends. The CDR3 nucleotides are TGTGCCAGCTCGCAACGGAGGGGAGGGGACACTGAAGCTTTCTTT. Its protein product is CASSQRRGGDTEAFF.

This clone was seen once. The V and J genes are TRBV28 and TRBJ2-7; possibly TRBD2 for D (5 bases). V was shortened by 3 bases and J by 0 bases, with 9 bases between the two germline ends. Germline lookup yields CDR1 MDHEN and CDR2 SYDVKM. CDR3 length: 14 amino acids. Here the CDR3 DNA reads TGTGCCAGCAGTTTGGGCCGGGACTCCTACGAGCAGTACTTC. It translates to CASSLGRDSYEQYF. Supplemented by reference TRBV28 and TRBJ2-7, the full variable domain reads DVKVTQSSRYLVKRTGEKVFLECVQDMDHENMFWYRQDPGLGLRLIYFSYDVKMKEKGDIPEGYSVSREKKERFSLILESASTNQTSMYLCASSLGRDSYEQYFGPGTRLTVT.

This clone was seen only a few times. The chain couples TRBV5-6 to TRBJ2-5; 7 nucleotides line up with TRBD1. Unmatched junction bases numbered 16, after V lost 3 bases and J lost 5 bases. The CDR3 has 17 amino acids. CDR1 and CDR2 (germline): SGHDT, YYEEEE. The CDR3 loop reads CASSSQIRQGTTETQYF. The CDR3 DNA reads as TGTGCCAGCAGCTCCCAAATCAGACAGGGTACGACGGAGACCCAGTACTTC.

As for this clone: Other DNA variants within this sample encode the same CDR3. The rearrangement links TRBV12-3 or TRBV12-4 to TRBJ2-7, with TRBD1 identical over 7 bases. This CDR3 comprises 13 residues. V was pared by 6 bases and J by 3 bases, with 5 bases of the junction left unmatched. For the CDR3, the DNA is TGTGCCAGCAGCCGAAACAGGGGCTACGAGCAGTACTTC. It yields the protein CASSRNRGYEQYF.

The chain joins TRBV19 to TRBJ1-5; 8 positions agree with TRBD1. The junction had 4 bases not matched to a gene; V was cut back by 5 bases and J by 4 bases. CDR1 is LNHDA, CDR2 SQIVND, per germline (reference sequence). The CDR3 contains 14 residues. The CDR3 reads CASSEQGANQPQHF. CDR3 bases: TGTGCCAGTAGTGAGCAGGGGGCAAATCAGCCCCAGCATTTT.

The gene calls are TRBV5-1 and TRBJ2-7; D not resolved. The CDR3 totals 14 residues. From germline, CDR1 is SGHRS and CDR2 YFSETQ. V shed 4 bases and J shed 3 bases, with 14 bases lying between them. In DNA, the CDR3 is TGCGCCAGCAGCACGAGTCCCTCTTTCTACGAGCAGTACTTC. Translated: CASSTSPSFYEQYF.

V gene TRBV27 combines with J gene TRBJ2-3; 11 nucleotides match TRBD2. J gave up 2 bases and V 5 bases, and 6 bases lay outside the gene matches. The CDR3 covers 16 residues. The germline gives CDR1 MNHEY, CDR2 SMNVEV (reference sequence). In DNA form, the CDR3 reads TGTGCCAGCAGTCAGCCGGGACTAGCGGCCACAGATACGCAGTATTTT. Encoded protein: CASSQPGLAATDTQYF.